This T cell receptor beta chain emerged from a study of blood T cell repertoires in COVID-19. Study background: Some COVID-19 samples were acute and others convalescent; all came from the United States, Italy and Spain.

The table came from immunoSEQ multiplex PCR; TCRdb's copy has only in-frame clones and leaves some out. Altogether around 89,000 clones are present, 88% being singletons, with the ten largest covering 0.47%. The length of the CDR3 is 17 residues. V lost 5 bases and J lost 2; bases outside the gene matches: 6. Germline V gene data show CDR1 as LGHDT and CDR2 as YNNKEL (reference sequence). The chain has TRBV3-1 (or the pseudogene TRBV3-2) and TRBJ2-5; 15 positions match TRBD2. The source material was peripheral blood. The source is a man in his sixties with acute or convalescent COVID-19. The CDR3 protein is CASSYGLAGGEQETQYF. The CDR3, as DNA: TGTGCCAGCAGCTACGGACTAGCGGGGGGGGAACAAGAGACCCAGTACTTC.